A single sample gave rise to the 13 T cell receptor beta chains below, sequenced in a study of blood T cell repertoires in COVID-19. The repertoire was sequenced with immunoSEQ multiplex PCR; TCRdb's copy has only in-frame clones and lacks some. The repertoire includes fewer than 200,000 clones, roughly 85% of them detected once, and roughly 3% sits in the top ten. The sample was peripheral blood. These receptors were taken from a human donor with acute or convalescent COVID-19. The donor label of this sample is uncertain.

DNA for the CDR3: TGTGCCAGCACCACCCGGGACAGGGGGCGATACGAGCAGTACTTC. This codes for CASTTRDRGRYEQYF. This chain uses TRBV28 with TRBJ2-7; 12 nucleotides match TRBD1. Germline lookup yields CDR1 MDHEN and CDR2 SYDVKM. This CDR3 region has 15 residues. V was clipped by 7 bases and J by 4 bases; unmatched bases: 8. Based on the CDR3 plus reference TRBV28 and TRBJ2-7, the full variable domain is DVKVTQSSRYLVKRTGEKVFLECVQDMDHENMFWYRQDPGLGLRLIYFSYDVKMKEKGDIPEGYSVSREKKERFSLILESASTNQTSMYLCASTTRDRGRYEQYFGPGTRLTVT.

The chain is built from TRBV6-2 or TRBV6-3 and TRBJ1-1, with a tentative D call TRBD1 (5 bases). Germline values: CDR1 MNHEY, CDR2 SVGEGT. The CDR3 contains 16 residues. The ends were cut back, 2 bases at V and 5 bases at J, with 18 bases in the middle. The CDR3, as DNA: TGTGCCAGCAGTTACGCCCCTACACAGCGGGGGACTGAAGCTTTCTTT. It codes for CASSYAPTQRGTEAFF.

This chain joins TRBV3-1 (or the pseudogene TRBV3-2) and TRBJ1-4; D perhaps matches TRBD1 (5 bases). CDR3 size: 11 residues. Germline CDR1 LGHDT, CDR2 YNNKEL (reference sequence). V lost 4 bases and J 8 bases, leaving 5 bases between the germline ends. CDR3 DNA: TGTGCCAGCAGCCGACAGGAAAAACTGTTTTTT. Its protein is CASSRQEKLFF.

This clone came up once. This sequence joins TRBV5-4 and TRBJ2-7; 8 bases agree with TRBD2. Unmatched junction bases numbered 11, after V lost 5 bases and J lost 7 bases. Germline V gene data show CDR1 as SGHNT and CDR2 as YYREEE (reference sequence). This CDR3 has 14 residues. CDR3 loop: CASRPSGGAGEQYF. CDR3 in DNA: TGTGCCAGCAGGCCCAGCGGGGGCGCGGGGGAGCAGTACTTC.

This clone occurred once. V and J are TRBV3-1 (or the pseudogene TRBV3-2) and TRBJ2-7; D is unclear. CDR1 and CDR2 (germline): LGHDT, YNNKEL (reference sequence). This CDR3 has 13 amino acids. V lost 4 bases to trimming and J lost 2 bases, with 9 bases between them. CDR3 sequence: CASSLYGTYEQYF. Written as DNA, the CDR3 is TGTGCCAGCAGCCTATACGGTACCTACGAGCAGTACTTC.

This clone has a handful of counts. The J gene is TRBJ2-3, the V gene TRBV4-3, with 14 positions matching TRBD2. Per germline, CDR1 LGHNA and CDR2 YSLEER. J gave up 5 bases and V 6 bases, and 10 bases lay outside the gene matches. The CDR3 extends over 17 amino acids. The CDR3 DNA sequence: TGCGCCAGCAGGCCGAGACTAGCGGGGGGGCTGATAGATACGCAGTATTTT. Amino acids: CASRPRLAGGLIDTQYF.

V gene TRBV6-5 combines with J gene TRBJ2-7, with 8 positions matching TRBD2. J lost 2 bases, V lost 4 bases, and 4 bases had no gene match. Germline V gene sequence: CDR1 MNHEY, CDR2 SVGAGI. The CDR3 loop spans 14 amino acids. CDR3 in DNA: TGTGCCAGCAGTTGGGCGGGGGGCCCCTACGAGCAGTACTTC. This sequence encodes CASSWAGGPYEQYF.

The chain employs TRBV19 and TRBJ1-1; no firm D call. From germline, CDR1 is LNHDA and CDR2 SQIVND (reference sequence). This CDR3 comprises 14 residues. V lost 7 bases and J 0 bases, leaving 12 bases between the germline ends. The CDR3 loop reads CASTQGGLNTEAFF. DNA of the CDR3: TGTGCCAGTACACAAGGAGGGTTGAACACTGAAGCTTTCTTT.

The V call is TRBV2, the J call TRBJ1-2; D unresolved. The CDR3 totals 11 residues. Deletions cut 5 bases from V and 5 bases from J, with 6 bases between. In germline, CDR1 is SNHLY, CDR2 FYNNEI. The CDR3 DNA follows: TGTGCCAGCAGTCCCCAGTATGGCTACACCTTC. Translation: CASSPQYGYTF.

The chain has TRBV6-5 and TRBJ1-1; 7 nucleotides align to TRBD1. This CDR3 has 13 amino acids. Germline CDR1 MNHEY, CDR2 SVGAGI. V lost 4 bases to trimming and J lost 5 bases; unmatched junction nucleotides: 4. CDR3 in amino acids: CASSLQGRTEAFF. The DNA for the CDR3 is TGTGCCAGCAGTTTACAGGGGAGGACTGAAGCTTTCTTT.

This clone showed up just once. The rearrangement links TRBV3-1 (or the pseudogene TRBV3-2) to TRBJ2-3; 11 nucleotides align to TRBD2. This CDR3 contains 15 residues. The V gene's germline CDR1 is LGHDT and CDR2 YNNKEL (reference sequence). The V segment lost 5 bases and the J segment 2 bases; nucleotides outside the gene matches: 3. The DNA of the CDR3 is TGTGCCAGCAGCTCGGGACTAGCGGACACAGATACGCAGTATTTT. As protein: CASSSGLADTDTQYF.

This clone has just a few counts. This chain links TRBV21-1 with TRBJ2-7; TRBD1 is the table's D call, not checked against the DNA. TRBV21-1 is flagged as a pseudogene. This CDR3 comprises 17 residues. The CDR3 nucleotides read TGTGCCAGCAGCAAAACGAGTAACGACGGGGACATCTACGAGCAGTACTTC. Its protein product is CASSKTSNDGDIYEQYF.

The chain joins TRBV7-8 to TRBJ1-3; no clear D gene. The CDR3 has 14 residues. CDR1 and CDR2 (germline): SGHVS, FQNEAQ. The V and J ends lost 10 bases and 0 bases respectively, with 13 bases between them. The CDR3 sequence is CATAAVNSGNTIYF. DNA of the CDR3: TGTGCCACTGCGGCGGTAAACTCTGGAAACACCATATATTTT. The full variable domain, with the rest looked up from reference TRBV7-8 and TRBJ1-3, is GAGVSQSPRYKVAKRGQDVALRCDPISGHVSLFWYQQALGQGPEFLTYFQNEAQLDKSGLPSDRFFAERPEGSVSTLKIQRTQQEDSAVYLCATAAVNSGNTIYFGEGSWLTVV.